What follows are 31 T cell receptor beta chains derived from one specimen sequenced in a study of blood T cell repertoires in COVID-19. Libraries were prepared by immunoSEQ multiplex PCR; TCRdb keeps only in-frame clonotypes and omits some of them. The sample records roughly 100,000 clones, roughly two thirds being singletons. Specimen: peripheral blood. All receptors derive from a man aged 80 or over with acute or convalescent COVID-19.

This chain uses TRBV2 with TRBJ1-5; 9 positions match TRBD1. V lost 7 bases to trimming and J lost 4 bases; unmatched junction nucleotides: 8. The CDR3 runs 15 residues. The germline gives CDR1 SNHLY, CDR2 FYNNEI. The CDR3 coding sequence is TGTGCCAGCACCCCGGACAGGGGATGGAATCAGCCCCAGCATTTT. It translates to CASTPDRGWNQPQHF. Supplemented by reference TRBV2 and TRBJ1-5, the full variable domain reads EPEVTQTPSHQVTQMGQEVILRCVPISNHLYFYWYRQILGQKVEFLVSFYNNEISEKSEIFDDQFSVERPDGSNFTLKIRSTKLEDSAMYFCASTPDRGWNQPQHFGDGTRLSIL.

This chain uses TRBV3-1 (or the pseudogene TRBV3-2) with TRBJ2-5; D may be TRBD2 (6 bases). The CDR3 has 15 amino acids. V was clipped by 4 bases and J by 2 bases, with 14 bases between them. Germline assignment: CDR1 LGHDT and CDR2 YNNKEL (reference sequence). CDR3 in amino acids: CASSPMASAQETQYF. As DNA, the CDR3 is TGTGCCAGCAGCCCCATGGCTAGCGCACAAGAGACCCAGTACTTC.

In its sample, this clone was seen a few times. The V call is TRBV7-2, the J call TRBJ2-2; 8 bases are shared with TRBD1. The CDR3 is 17 residues long. Germline V lookup: CDR1 SGHTA, CDR2 FQGNSA. V gave up 5 bases and J gave up 5 bases; unmatched junction bases: 13. CDR3 nucleotides: TGTGCCAGCAGCAAAGGAAGGGTGCAGGGGGCAACCGGGGAGCTGTTTTTT. Translation gives CASSKGRVQGATGELFF.

V gene TRBV7-8 combines with J gene TRBJ1-3, with D perhaps TRBD1 (5 bases). From germline, CDR1 is SGHVS and CDR2 FQNEAQ. This CDR3 has 15 residues. Trimming left V 6 bases short and J 2 bases short, with 14 bases between. For the CDR3, the DNA is TGTGCCAGCAGTGCAAGGGGTGCGCCTGGAAACACCATATATTTT. Its translation is CASSARGAPGNTIYF. Full variable domain (missing parts from reference TRBV7-8 and TRBJ1-3): GAGVSQSPRYKVAKRGQDVALRCDPISGHVSLFWYQQALGQGPEFLTYFQNEAQLDKSGLPSDRFFAERPEGSVSTLKIQRTQQEDSAVYLCASSARGAPGNTIYFGEGSWLTVV.

The chain employs TRBV5-1 and TRBJ2-3, with a weak D call TRBD2 (5 bases). V was pared by 5 bases and J by 2 bases, with 12 bases between. This CDR3 contains 14 residues. Germline V gene lookup returns CDR1 SGHRS and CDR2 YFSETQ. Here the CDR3 DNA reads TGCGCCAGCAGGCCTGGGGAGCACACAGATACGCAGTATTTT. Its protein product is CASRPGEHTDTQYF.

This rearrangement joins TRBV30 to TRBJ1-1, with TRBD1 as a possible D gene (6 bases). The germline V gene has CDR1 GTSNPN and CDR2 SVGIG (reference sequence). This CDR3 is 11 amino acids long. The CDR3: CALGQNTEAFF. CDR3 bases: TGTGCGTTGGGACAGAACACTGAAGCTTTCTTT.

This clone was seen a handful of times. The genes are TRBV27 and TRBJ2-7; 9 nucleotides match TRBD1. Trimming cost V 4 bases and J 7 bases; bases outside gene matches: 2. CDR3 size: 12 residues. Germline CDR1 is MNHEY and CDR2 is SMNVEV (reference sequence). CDR3 loop: CASSSDRGEQYF. CDR3 in DNA: TGTGCCAGCAGTTCTGACAGGGGGGAGCAGTACTTC.

The rearrangement uses TRBV6-5 and TRBJ1-5, with 8 bases identical to TRBD1. V lost 6 bases to trimming and J lost 4 bases; unmatched junction nucleotides: 2. CDR1 MNHEY and CDR2 SVGAGI come from the germline V gene. The CDR3 is 13 residues long. CDR3 nucleotides: TGTGCCAGCAGCTGGGACAGGAATCAGCCCCAGCATTTT. Its protein is CASSWDRNQPQHF.

This sequence joins TRBV27 and TRBJ2-7; D is possibly TRBD1 (6 bases). The CDR3 spans 14 residues. CDR1 and CDR2 from the germline V gene are MNHEY and SMNVEV (reference sequence). Trimming cost V 5 bases and J 7 bases, with 18 bases left between them. Here the CDR3 DNA reads TGTGCCAGCAGTGGGATCGACAGGCTACGGGAGCAGTACTTC. It encodes CASSGIDRLREQYF.

The V and J genes are TRBV7-2 and TRBJ2-5; the match to TRBD2 covers 10 bases. J lost 4 bases, V lost 7 bases, and 9 bases had no gene match. The CDR3 length is 15 residues. The germline V gene has CDR1 SGHTA and CDR2 FQGNSA. Here the CDR3 DNA reads TGTGCCAGCAACTCAATATCTAGCGGGAGAGAGACCCAGTACTTC. Protein: CASNSISSGRETQYF.

The chain has TRBV27 and TRBJ2-1; 8 nucleotides line up with TRBD2. Germline trimming cut 5 bases from V and 0 bases from J; bases unmatched to any gene: 24. CDR1 and CDR2 from the germline V gene are MNHEY and SMNVEV (reference sequence). CDR3 length: 22 amino acids. The CDR3 sequence: CASSLRTKTAKLADSSYNEQFF. CDR3 sequence (DNA): TGTGCCAGCAGTCTACGAACGAAGACAGCGAAACTAGCGGATTCCTCCTACAATGAGCAGTTCTTC.

The genes are TRBV28 and TRBJ1-1, with 10 bases aligning to TRBD1. V lost 6 bases to trimming and J lost 3 bases; unmatched junction nucleotides: 7. The CDR3 extends over 15 amino acids. The germline V gene encodes CDR1 MDHEN and CDR2 SYDVKM. CDR3 loop: CASSTPGQGHTEAFF. The CDR3 DNA follows: TGTGCCAGCAGCACCCCGGGACAGGGGCACACTGAAGCTTTCTTT.

This chain joins TRBV9 and TRBJ2-6; no clear D gene. The CDR3 extends over 15 amino acids. The ends were cut back, 0 bases at V and 2 bases at J, with 6 bases in the middle. The germline CDR1 and CDR2 sequences are SGDLS and YYNGEE. Here the CDR3 DNA reads TGTGCCAGCAGCGTAGTAGATGCTGGGGCCAACGTCCTGACTTTC. This sequence encodes CASSVVDAGANVLTF.

The chain couples TRBV2 to TRBJ2-7; D perhaps matches TRBD1 (6 bases). Per germline, CDR1 SNHLY and CDR2 FYNNEI. This CDR3 spans 12 amino acids. Trimming left V 7 bases short and J 3 bases short, with 10 bases between. The CDR3 sequence: CASTRQDYEQYF. In DNA, the CDR3 is TGTGCCAGCACCCGACAGGACTACGAGCAGTACTTC.

The rearrangement uses TRBV29-1 and TRBJ2-3; TRBD2 matches at 7 bases. Germline V gene lookup returns CDR1 SQVTM and CDR2 ANQGSEA. The trim removed 4 bases at V and 1 base at J, leaving 17 bases unmatched. The CDR3 consists of 18 residues. The CDR3 DNA sequence: TGCAGCGTTGTACGGCTAGCGGCTATTTATGAGGGCACAGATACGCAGTATTTT. Protein: CSVVRLAAIYEGTDTQYF.

The rearrangement joins TRBV16 to TRBJ2-7; 9 bases match TRBD1. The CDR3 consists of 15 residues. CDR1 and CDR2 from the germline V gene are KGHSY and FQNENV. Trimming cost V 2 bases and J 5 bases; bases outside gene matches: 7. The CDR3 sequence: CASSQGTGILNEQYF. Written as DNA, the CDR3 is TGTGCCAGCAGCCAAGGGACAGGGATTCTCAACGAGCAGTACTTC.

The chain combines TRBV28 with TRBJ2-7; the match to TRBD1 covers 9 bases. The J segment lost 6 bases and the V segment lost 7 bases, leaving 13 bases of the junction unmatched. The germline CDR1 and CDR2 sequences are MDHEN and SYDVKM. This CDR3 comprises 15 residues. This CDR3 is CASTSPGQGLVEQYF. The CDR3 DNA follows: TGTGCCAGCACCTCTCCGGGACAGGGACTCGTCGAGCAGTACTTC.

The sample holds a few counts of this clone. This chain joins TRBV3-1 (or the pseudogene TRBV3-2) and TRBJ1-1, with D perhaps TRBD1 (6 bases). This CDR3 is 15 amino acids long. V gave up 4 bases and J gave up 1 base, with 13 bases separating them. Germline loops: CDR1 LGHDT, CDR2 YNNKEL (reference sequence). Here the CDR3 DNA reads TGTGCCAGCAGCCCCTTCGGGACAAAGAACACTGAAGCTTTCTTT. This sequence encodes CASSPFGTKNTEAFF.

V gene TRBV5-1 combines with J gene TRBJ2-5; TRBD1 aligns across 9 bases. The V segment lost 2 bases and the J segment 9 bases; nucleotides outside the gene matches: 11. Looked up from germline, CDR1 is SGHRS and CDR2 is YFSETQ. CDR3 length equals 15 residues. CDR3: CASSFEGQGGEPQYF. The CDR3 bases are TGCGCCAGCAGCTTCGAGGGACAGGGTGGGGAGCCCCAGTACTTC.

This sequence joins TRBV19 and TRBJ2-5; 11 nucleotides align to TRBD2. The CDR3 runs 16 residues. Trimming cost V 5 bases and J 4 bases; bases outside gene matches: 9. Germline assignment: CDR1 LNHDA and CDR2 SQIVND (reference sequence). This CDR3 is CASSPQILAGGETQYF. CDR3 coding DNA: TGTGCCAGTAGTCCTCAAATTCTAGCGGGAGGAGAGACCCAGTACTTC. Using reference TRBV19 and TRBJ2-5 for the parts outside the CDR3, the full variable domain is DGGITQSPKYLFRKEGQNVTLSCEQNLNHDAMYWYRQDPGQGLRLIYYSQIVNDFQKGDIAEGYSVSREKKESFPLTVTSAQKNPTAFYLCASSPQILAGGETQYFGPGTRLLVL.

The J gene is TRBJ1-2, the V gene TRBV5-1; TRBD1 agrees at 7 bases. J was trimmed by 3 bases and V by 5 bases; bases with no gene match: 13. Germline V CDR1 and CDR2: SGHRS, YFSETQ. The CDR3 has 16 residues. The CDR3 DNA is TGCGCCAGCAGGGAGGTAGCGGGACAGAATGACTATGGCTACACCTTC. Protein: CASREVAGQNDYGYTF.

The gene calls are TRBV3-1 (or the pseudogene TRBV3-2) and TRBJ1-6; 8 nucleotides align to TRBD1. Unmatched junction bases numbered 8, after V lost 3 bases and J lost 10 bases. In germline, CDR1 is LGHDT, CDR2 YNNKEL (reference sequence). This CDR3 contains 15 residues. The CDR3 here is CASSHSGTGDSPLHF. CDR3 coding DNA: TGTGCCAGCAGCCATTCCGGGACAGGTGACTCACCCCTCCACTTT.

Concerning this clone itself: Its ends do not fully match the called genes, so a read error is possible. The V call is TRBV3-1 (or the pseudogene TRBV3-2), the J call TRBJ2-7; D perhaps matches TRBD1 (7 bases). The CDR3 covers 16 residues. The germline gives CDR1 LGHDT, CDR2 YNNKEL (reference sequence). The CDR3 reads CASSQSEGAGGYEQSF. CDR3 bases: TGTGCCAGCAGCCAATCGGAAGGGGCAGGGGGGTACGAGCAGTCCTTC.

J is TRBJ2-2 and V is TRBV30; TRBD2 matches 10 bases. The germline gives CDR1 GTSNPN, CDR2 SVGIG (reference sequence). Trimming cost V 4 bases and J 5 bases; bases outside gene matches: 1. The length of the CDR3 is 13 residues. The CDR3 loop reads CAWTTSGTGELFF. The CDR3 DNA reads TGTGCCTGGACGACTAGCGGGACCGGGGAGCTGTTTTTT.

The chain couples TRBV7-9 to TRBJ2-1; 12 bases map to TRBD2. V shed 4 bases and J 8 bases; nucleotides not matched to a gene: 6. Germline V CDR1 and CDR2: SEHNR, FQNEAQ (reference sequence). The CDR3 has 15 amino acids. CDR3 nucleotides: TGTGCCAGCAGCTCGCTAGCGGGAGGGCCCCATGAGCAGTTCTTC. The encoded protein is CASSSLAGGPHEQFF.

This clone was recorded many times. This chain uses TRBV28 with TRBJ2-7, with D tentatively TRBD2 (5 bases). CDR1 is MDHEN and CDR2 is SYDVKM in the germline V gene. V lost 7 bases to trimming and J lost 6 bases, with 31 bases between them. The CDR3 covers 18 residues. This CDR3 is CASNPSEGLGGFRREQYF. CDR3 bases: TGTGCCAGCAATCCAAGTGAAGGGCTGGGCGGGTTTCGTCGCGAGCAGTACTTC. The full variable domain, in which reference TRBV28 and TRBJ2-7 provide the parts outside the CDR3, is DVKVTQSSRYLVKRTGEKVFLECVQDMDHENMFWYRQDPGLGLRLIYFSYDVKMKEKGDIPEGYSVSREKKERFSLILESASTNQTSMYLCASNPSEGLGGFRREQYFGPGTRLTVT.

CDR3 region: CASSSGHPDIQYF. The CDR3, as DNA: TGTGCCAGCAGTTCGGGACATCCGGACATTCAGTACTTC. The rearrangement joins TRBV28 to TRBJ2-4; the D gene is possibly TRBD1 (6 bases). The germline V gene has CDR1 MDHEN and CDR2 SYDVKM. Trimming pared 4 bases from V and 8 bases from J, leaving 12 bases between. This CDR3 has 13 amino acids.

The chain employs TRBV5-1 and TRBJ1-3, with 10 positions matching TRBD1. This CDR3 is built from 14 residues. After removal of 4 bases from V and 4 bases from J, the junction contained 2 bases not matched to a gene. Germline assignment: CDR1 SGHRS and CDR2 YFSETQ. The CDR3 protein is CASSLTGGGNTIYF. The CDR3 nucleotides read TGCGCCAGCAGCCTGACAGGGGGCGGAAACACCATATATTTT.

The chain carries TRBV15 and TRBJ2-5; TRBD2 matches 8 bases. This CDR3 has 18 residues. In germline, CDR1 is LNHNV, CDR2 YYDKDF (reference sequence). V was clipped by 0 bases and J by 0 bases; unmatched bases: 9. CDR3 DNA sequence: TGTGCCACCAGCAGAGATCGGGGGGGCGACAGCAACCAAGAGACCCAGTACTTC. Its protein is CATSRDRGGDSNQETQYF.

This sequence joins TRBV5-5 and TRBJ2-6; 8 nucleotides match TRBD1. In germline, CDR1 is SGHKS, CDR2 YYEKEE (reference sequence). This CDR3 region has 16 residues. Trimming took 2 bases from V and 1 from J; bases not matched to a gene: 2. The CDR3 DNA reads TGTGCCAGCAGCTTTGGACAGGGTTCTGGGGCCAACGTCCTGACTTTC. The encoded protein is CASSFGQGSGANVLTF.

The chain has TRBV18 and TRBJ1-2; TRBD1 aligns across 9 bases. The CDR3 totals 14 residues. Trimming removed 3 bases from V and 10 bases from J; junction bases left unmatched: 9. The germline V gene encodes CDR1 KGHSH and CDR2 LQKENI. The CDR3 loop reads CASSPRDREDVYTF. CDR3 coding DNA: TGTGCCAGCTCACCCCGGGACAGGGAGGATGTCTACACCTTC. The full variable domain, its missing parts supplied by reference TRBV18 and TRBJ1-2, is NAGVMQNPRHLVRRRGQEARLRCSPMKGHSHVYWYRQLPEEGLKFMVYLQKENIIDESGMPKERFSAEFPKEGPSILRIQQVVRGDSAAYFCASSPRDREDVYTFGSGTRLTVV.